These T cell receptor beta chains were read from a single sample in a study of Ad26.COV2.S vaccination and SARS-CoV-2 variants. Assay: immunoSEQ multiplex PCR; the TCRdb copy retains only in-frame clones and omits some. Among roughly 100,000 clones listed, around 80% were seen once. The specimen comprised peripheral blood, sampled after recovery from COVID-19. These TCRs come from a human donor who had recovered from COVID-19. CDR3s include the opening cysteine and the closing phenylalanine or tryptophan.

v_call,cdr3_aa
TRBV19,CASTHGGGQYGEKLFF
TRBV4-3,CASSQVYKRGSTDTQYF
TRBV5-4,CASSLELAGRDTQYF
TRBV5-5,CASSLAPGIGIEKLFF
TRBV5-6,CASSSKQGNYGYTF
TRBV19,CASTPDRTVYGYTF
TRBV7-9,CASSPRDEAFF
TRBV6-1,CASSEPLTDTQYF
TRBV3-1/TRBV3-2,CASSRGLASYEQYF
TRBV9,CASSVDQDQPQHF
TRBV7-2,CASSLVGLAGGPGTDTQYF
TRBV6-6,CASIQGMNTEAFF
TRBV18,CASSPDSNQPQHF
TRBV11-2,CASSVTSGNTGELFF
TRBV28,CASLRASGGTGELFF
TRBV30,CAWRTPHHGDYGYTF
TRBV6-5,CAPEVAKDTQYF
TRBV12-3/TRBV12-4,CASSQDRTYEQYF
TRBV7-9,CASSSGQGAANEKLFF
TRBV7-2,CASSYWIRGPWGGYTF
TRBV18,CASSPPTGSPNTEAFF
TRBV5-6,CASRHQVTNSPLHF
TRBV7-2,CASSLGGQGVNQPQHF
TRBV3-1/TRBV3-2,CASSQEQGRGSPLHF
TRBV18,CASSPTPRKETQYF
TRBV7-9,CASQGGLVNTEAFF
TRBV5-1,CASSPRDGPRDTQYF
TRBV12-3/TRBV12-4,CASSPGTDYGYTF
TRBV6-5,CASSPAESNEQFF
TRBV11-2,CASSLGRQGLDYGYTF
TRBV4-1,CASSPDSEAYYEQYF
TRBV6-1,CASSSGGLGTGELFF
TRBV11-3,CASSLGGGLSDTQYF
TRBV19,CASSIVGGEGYNEQFF
TRBV2,CASSAFVHEQYF
TRBV5-1,CASSSDGSNQPQHF
TRBV4-2,CASSQSRYTEAFF
TRBV6-5,CASSYSTQGSTEAFF
TRBV29-1,CSVDWNTEAFF
TRBV30,CAWSVRGGLANYGYTF
TRBV28,CASSLWDRANSNQPQHF
TRBV6-6,CASGGAGLEETQYF
TRBV12-3/TRBV12-4,CASSPMDSYGYTF
TRBV15,CATSRVDGELFF
TRBV5-1,CASSLVRTGEADTQYF
TRBV5-5,CASSLTSGTVNEQFF
TRBV30,CAGPQGAPGELFF
TRBV5-4,CASSRGGRRDGETQYF
TRBV28,CASSPRTSGGETQYF
TRBV12-3/TRBV12-4,CASSLAVKAEAFF
TRBV5-1,CASSSNSGPSYEQYF
TRBV25-1,CASSGAQGPNTGELFF
TRBV3-1/TRBV3-2,CASSPPERGPEAFF
TRBV5-6,CASSLGPGPLHF